The clone carrying this TCR beta chain was detected a few times. The antigen remains unidentified. This entry comes from a study of T cells in Graves' hyperthyroidism and ophthalmopathy. Study-level findings and limits: Most thyroid-expanded clonotypes above 0.001 were also found in blood.

CDR3 length equals 15 residues. CDR1 is KGHSH, CDR2 LQKENI, per germline. The V segment lost 5 bases and the J segment 1 base; nucleotides outside the gene matches: 5. Template material for amplifying TCR beta CDR3 regions consisted of RNA transcripts. When the TCR CDR3 underwent first-round RT-PCR, the HTBI primer set was used. MiXCR was run by TCRdb on the multiplex PCR reads, yielding one entry per CDR3 protein. The sample has approximately 360,000 distinct CDR3 sequences; more than 20% are singletons. V gene TRBV18 combines with J gene TRBJ1-1; 9 bases line up with TRBD1. The sample comprised blood. This receptor was obtained from a man over 45 with Graves' hyperthyroidism. The CDR3 sequence is CASSTPDRGNTEAFF. As DNA, the CDR3 is TGTGCCAGCTCAACCCCGGACAGGGGGAACACTGAAGCTTTCTTT.